The rows below give T cell receptor beta chains drawn from one sample of a study of CD8 T cells in Susac syndrome. TCRdb used MiXCR to reprocess the immunoSEQ multiplex PCR reads, holding one entry per CDR3 protein. In the table there are approximately 300,000 distinct CDR3 sequences, 75% to 90% of which are singletons. Sequencing input: CD8+ T cells from PBMCs. These receptor sequences come from a human donor with multiple sclerosis. Each CDR3 is given without its conserved first and last residue. The order of the fields is J gene, V gene, D gene, CDR3 protein. The D gene is left open where the match is weak.

TRBJ1-2 | TRBV11-2 | . | ASSSPFRDILDGYT
TRBJ2-3 | TRBV27 | . | ASRAGHSTDTQY
TRBJ2-1 | TRBV19 | TRBD2 | ASSVGASGLNEQF
TRBJ2-5 | TRBV24-1 | TRBD2 | ATSDFSGTSQETQY
TRBJ1-5 | TRBV27 | . | ASSLCFPGASNQPQH
TRBJ1-1 | TRBV30 | . | AWTTGLYTEAF
TRBJ2-7 | TRBV7-3 | . | ASSFGGGNYEQY
TRBJ2-7 | TRBV9 | . | ASSVGGGVYEQY
TRBJ2-1 | TRBV7-2 | TRBD1 | ASSFGQGGFNEQF
TRBJ1-2 | TRBV7-2 | TRBD1 | ASSSPGQSYDYT
TRBJ2-2 | TRBV20-1 | TRBD1 | SAPDREFTGELF
TRBJ1-5 | TRBV2 | TRBD1 | ASSHTPRDSDSNQPQH
TRBJ2-3 | TRBV11-1 | . | ASSLITASSTDTQY
TRBJ2-3 | TRBV27 | . | ASSLWATDTQY
TRBJ1-6 | TRBV12-3/TRBV12-4 | . | ASSLDRSLGSYNSPLH
TRBJ2-1 | TRBV12-5 | . | ASGLSLGANEQF
TRBJ2-5 | TRBV5-1 | TRBD1 | ASSLAPTGRLRQETQY
TRBJ2-7 | TRBV27 | . | ASSSHTVTEQY
TRBJ2-2 | TRBV7-8 | TRBD2 | ASSPLAGANTGELF
TRBJ2-4 | TRBV5-6 | . | ASSLGLAKNIQY
TRBJ2-5 | TRBV2 | TRBD1 | ASSPPGTGEGETQY
TRBJ1-5 | TRBV15 | . | ATSRVPGTYSNQPQH
TRBJ1-4 | TRBV9 | . | ASSVGANEKLF
TRBJ2-1 | TRBV30 | . | AWSVVGDNEQF
TRBJ2-1 | TRBV21-1 | . | AGTQQGNNEQF
TRBJ2-7 | TRBV20-1 | TRBD2 | SASWTSGTLSYEQY
TRBJ1-5 | TRBV19 | . | ASSIYRNQPQH
TRBJ2-3 | TRBV11-2 | . | ASSPTYRDAVPTVDTQY
TRBJ2-5 | TRBV20-1 | . | SARDMGTQY
TRBJ2-1 | TRBV7-2 | . | ASSLALGSPNEQF
TRBJ2-5 | TRBV2 | . | ASSPIWEDQETQY
TRBJ2-1 | TRBV29-1 | . | SVGPTFGREQF
TRBJ2-1 | TRBV24-1 | . | ATSDSQRPNEQF
TRBJ2-2 | TRBV2 | . | ASRGKGDYTGELF
TRBJ2-3 | TRBV7-9 | TRBD2 | ASSFPSGVGTDTQY
TRBJ2-7 | TRBV7-2 | TRBD2 | ASSLTGGGPYEQY
TRBJ1-4 | TRBV14 | TRBD1 | ASSQDSVSRGREKLF
TRBJ2-3 | TRBV10-3 | TRBD1 | ATQTGTGGTDTQY
TRBJ2-1 | TRBV6-1 | . | ASTSYNEQF
TRBJ2-1 | TRBV30 | TRBD1 | AWSAGQGAYNEQF
TRBJ2-3 | TRBV20-1 | TRBD2 | SAGYSGTSGRSTDTQY
TRBJ2-7 | TRBV4-3 | . | ASSQELGDGSMGEQY
TRBJ2-7 | TRBV7-9 | TRBD1 | ASSNQGANSYEQY
TRBJ2-2 | TRBV3-1 | TRBD1 | ASSQGPGQGELF
TRBJ2-5 | TRBV7-9 | . | ASSLAGGRETQY
TRBJ1-2 | TRBV4-1 | . | ASSQVAANYGYT
TRBJ2-7 | TRBV21-1 | . | ASSRAKFRDRSYEQY
TRBJ2-7 | TRBV29-1 | . | SVAEGDGLYEQY